This T cell receptor beta chain was captured in a study of T cells in Graves' hyperthyroidism and ophthalmopathy. From germline, CDR1 is MDHEN and CDR2 SYDVKM. Trimming took 4 bases from V and 8 from J; bases not matched to a gene: 4. This CDR3 has 13 residues. RNA transcripts were the template for amplifying TCR beta CDR3 regions. During a first-round RT-PCR of the TCR CDR3, the HTBI primer set was used. TCRdb itself ran the multiplex PCR reads through MiXCR, one entry per CDR3 protein. This table holds 210,000 or so distinct CDR3 sequences, roughly 17% found once. Graves' hyperthyroidism without ophthalmopathy progression within 18 months was termed stable. Newly diagnosed hyperthyroidism, duration under 2 months, in patients aged 18 to 65. Each diagnosis drew on symptoms, thyroxine, TRAb, thyroid ultrasound and orbital computed tomography findings.

The J gene is TRBJ2-7, the V gene TRBV28; TRBD2 matches 11 bases. The specimen was blood. The receptor's source is a middle-aged man with Graves' hyperthyroidism. CDR3 in amino acids: CASSSRLAGKQYF. As DNA, the CDR3 is TGTGCCAGCAGTTCGAGACTAGCGGGAAAGCAGTACTTC.